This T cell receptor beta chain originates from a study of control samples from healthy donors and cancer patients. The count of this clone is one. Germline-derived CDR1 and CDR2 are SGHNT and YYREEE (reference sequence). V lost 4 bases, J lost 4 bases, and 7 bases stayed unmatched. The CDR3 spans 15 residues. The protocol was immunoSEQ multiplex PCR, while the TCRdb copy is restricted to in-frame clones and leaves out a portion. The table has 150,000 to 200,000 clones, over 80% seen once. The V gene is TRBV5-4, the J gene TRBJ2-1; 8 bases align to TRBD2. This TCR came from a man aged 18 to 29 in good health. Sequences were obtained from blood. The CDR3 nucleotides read TGTGCCAGCAGCGGTACGGGGGGGCTGTACAATGAGCAGTTCTTC. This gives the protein CASSGTGGLYNEQFF.